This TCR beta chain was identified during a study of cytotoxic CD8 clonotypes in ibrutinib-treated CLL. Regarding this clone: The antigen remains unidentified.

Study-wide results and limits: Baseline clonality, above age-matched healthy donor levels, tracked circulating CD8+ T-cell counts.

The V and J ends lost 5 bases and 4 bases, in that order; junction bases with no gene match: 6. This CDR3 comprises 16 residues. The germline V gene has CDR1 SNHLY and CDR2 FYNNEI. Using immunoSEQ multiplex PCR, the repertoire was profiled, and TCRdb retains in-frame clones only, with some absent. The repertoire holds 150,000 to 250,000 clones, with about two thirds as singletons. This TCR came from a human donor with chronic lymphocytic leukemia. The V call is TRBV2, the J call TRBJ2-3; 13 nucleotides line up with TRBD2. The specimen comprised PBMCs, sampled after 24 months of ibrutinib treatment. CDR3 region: CASSRETSGRSDTQYF. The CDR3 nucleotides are TGTGCCAGCAGTCGGGAGACTAGCGGGAGGTCAGATACGCAGTATTTT.